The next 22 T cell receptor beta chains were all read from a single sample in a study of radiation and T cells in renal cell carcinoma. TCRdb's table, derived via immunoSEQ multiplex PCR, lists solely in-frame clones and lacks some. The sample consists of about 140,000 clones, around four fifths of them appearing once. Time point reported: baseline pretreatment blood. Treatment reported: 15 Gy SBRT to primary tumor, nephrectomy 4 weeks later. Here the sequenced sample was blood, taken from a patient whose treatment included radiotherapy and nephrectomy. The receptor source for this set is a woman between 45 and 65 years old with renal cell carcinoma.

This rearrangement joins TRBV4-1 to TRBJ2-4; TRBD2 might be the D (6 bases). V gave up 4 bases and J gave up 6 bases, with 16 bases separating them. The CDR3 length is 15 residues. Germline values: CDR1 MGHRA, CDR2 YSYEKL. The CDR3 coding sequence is TGCGCCAGCAGCCCCACCGGGACTTCCGGAAACATTCAGTACTTC. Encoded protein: CASSPTGTSGNIQYF.

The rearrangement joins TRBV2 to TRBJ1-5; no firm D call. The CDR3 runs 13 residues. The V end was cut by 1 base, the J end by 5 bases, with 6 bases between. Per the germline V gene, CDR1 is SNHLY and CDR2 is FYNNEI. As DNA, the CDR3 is TGTGCCAGCAGTGAAGGAGGTCATCAGCCCCAGCATTTT. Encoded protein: CASSEGGHQPQHF.

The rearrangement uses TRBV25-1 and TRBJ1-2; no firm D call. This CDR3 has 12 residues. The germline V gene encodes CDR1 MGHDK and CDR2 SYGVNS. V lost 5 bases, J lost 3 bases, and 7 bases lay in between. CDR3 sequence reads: CASSIWYYGYTF. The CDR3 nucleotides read TGTGCCAGCAGTATTTGGTACTATGGCTACACCTTC.

The chain's CDR3 is CASSPSGVQRETQYF. The CDR3 nucleotides are TGTGCCAGCAGCCCCAGCGGAGTCCAACGAGAGACCCAGTACTTC. V and J are TRBV9 and TRBJ2-5; tentatively, D is TRBD2 (5 bases). Between the trimmed V and J ends, which lost 4 bases and 4 bases, there was a span of 17 bases. In germline, CDR1 is SGDLS, CDR2 YYNGEE. The CDR3 totals 15 residues. Variable domain in full (rest from reference TRBV9 and TRBJ2-5): DSGVTQTPKHLITATGQRVTLRCSPRSGDLSVYWYQQSLDQGLQFLIQYYNGEERAKGNILERFSAQQFPDLHSELNLSSLELGDSALYFCASSPSGVQRETQYFGPGTRLLVL.

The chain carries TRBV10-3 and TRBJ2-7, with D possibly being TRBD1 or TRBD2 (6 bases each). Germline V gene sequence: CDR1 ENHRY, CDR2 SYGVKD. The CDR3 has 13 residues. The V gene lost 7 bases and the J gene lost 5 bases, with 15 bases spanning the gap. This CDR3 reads CAITSEGGDEQYF. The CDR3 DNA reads TGTGCCATCACCTCGGAGGGGGGCGACGAGCAGTACTTC.

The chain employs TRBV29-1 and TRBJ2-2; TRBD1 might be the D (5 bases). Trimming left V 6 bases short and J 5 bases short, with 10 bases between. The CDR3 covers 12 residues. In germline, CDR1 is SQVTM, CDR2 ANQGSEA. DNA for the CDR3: TGCAGCGTGAGGACAAGGACCGGGGAGCTGTTTTTT. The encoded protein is CSVRTRTGELFF.

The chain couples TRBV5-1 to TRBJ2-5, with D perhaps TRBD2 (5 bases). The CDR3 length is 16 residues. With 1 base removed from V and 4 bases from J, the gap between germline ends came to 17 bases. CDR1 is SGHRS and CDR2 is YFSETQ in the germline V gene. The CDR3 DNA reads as TGCGCCAGCAGCTTGAATACGGGAAAGGACGGAGAGACCCAGTACTTC. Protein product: CASSLNTGKDGETQYF.

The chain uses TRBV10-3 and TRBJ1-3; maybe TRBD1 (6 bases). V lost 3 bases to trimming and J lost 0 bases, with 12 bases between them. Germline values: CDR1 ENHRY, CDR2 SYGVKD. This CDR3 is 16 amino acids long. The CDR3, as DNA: TGTGCCATCAGTGACTCAGACAGGAACTCTGGAAACACCATATATTTT. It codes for CAISDSDRNSGNTIYF.

This CDR3 reads CASSEIAGGPTGELFF. CDR3 sequence (DNA): TGCGCCAGCAGCGAAATAGCGGGAGGGCCAACCGGGGAGCTGTTTTTT. The chain joins TRBV5-1 to TRBJ2-2, with 11 bases identical to TRBD2. Germline CDR1 is SGHRS and CDR2 is YFSETQ. The CDR3 spans 16 residues. J gave up 5 bases and V 4 bases, and 7 bases lay outside the gene matches.

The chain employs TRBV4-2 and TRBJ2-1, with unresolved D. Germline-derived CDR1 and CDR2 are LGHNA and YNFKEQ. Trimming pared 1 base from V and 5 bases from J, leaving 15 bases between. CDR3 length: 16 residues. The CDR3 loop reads CASSQVGPILNNEQFF. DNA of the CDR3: TGTGCCAGCAGCCAAGTAGGGCCAATCTTGAACAATGAGCAGTTCTTC.

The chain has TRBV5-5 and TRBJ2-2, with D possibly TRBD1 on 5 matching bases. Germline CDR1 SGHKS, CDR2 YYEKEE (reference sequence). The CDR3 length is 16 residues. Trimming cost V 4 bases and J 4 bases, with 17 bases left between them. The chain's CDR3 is CASSPEGAPGTGELFF. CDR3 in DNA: TGTGCCAGCAGCCCGGAAGGGGCCCCGGGCACCGGGGAGCTGTTTTTT.

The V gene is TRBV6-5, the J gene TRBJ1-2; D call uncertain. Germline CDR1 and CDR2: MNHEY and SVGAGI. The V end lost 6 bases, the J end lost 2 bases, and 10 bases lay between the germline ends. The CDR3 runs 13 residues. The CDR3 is CASSRGANYGYTF. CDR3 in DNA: TGTGCCAGCAGCCGGGGAGCGAACTATGGCTACACCTTC.

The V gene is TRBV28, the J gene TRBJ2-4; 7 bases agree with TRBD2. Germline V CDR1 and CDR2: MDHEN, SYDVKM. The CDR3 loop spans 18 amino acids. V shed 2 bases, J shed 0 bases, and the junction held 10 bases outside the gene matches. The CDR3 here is CASSLGRLADLAKNIQYF. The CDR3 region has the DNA TGTGCCAGCAGTTTAGGGAGACTAGCTGACCTAGCCAAAAACATTCAGTACTTC.

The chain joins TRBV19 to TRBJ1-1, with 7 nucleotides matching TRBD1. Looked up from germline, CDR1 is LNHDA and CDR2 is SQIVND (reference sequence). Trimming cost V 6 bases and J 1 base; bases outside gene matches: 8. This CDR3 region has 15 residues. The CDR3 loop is CASSDRGLENTEAFF. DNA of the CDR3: TGTGCCAGTAGCGATAGGGGGCTAGAGAACACTGAAGCTTTCTTT.

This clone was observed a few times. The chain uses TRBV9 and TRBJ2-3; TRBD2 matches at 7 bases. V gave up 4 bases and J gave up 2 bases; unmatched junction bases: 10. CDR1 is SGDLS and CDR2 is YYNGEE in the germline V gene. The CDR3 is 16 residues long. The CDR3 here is CASSTLTGGFTDTQYF. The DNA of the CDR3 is TGTGCCAGCAGCACCCTAACGGGGGGTTTCACAGATACGCAGTATTTT.

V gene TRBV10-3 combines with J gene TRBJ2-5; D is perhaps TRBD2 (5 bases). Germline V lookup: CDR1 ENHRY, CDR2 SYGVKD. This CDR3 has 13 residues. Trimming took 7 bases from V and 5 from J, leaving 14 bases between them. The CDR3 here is CAINPAPGETQYF. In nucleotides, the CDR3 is TGTGCCATCAATCCGGCCCCGGGGGAGACCCAGTACTTC.

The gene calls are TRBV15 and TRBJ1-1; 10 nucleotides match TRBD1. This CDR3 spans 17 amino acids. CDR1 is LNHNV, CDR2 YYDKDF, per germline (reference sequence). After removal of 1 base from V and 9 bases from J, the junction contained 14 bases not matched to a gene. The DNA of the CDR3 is TGTGCCACCAGCAGAGCCCCCGGGACAGGGGACCTCCGCAAAGCTTTCTTT. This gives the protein CATSRAPGTGDLRKAFF.

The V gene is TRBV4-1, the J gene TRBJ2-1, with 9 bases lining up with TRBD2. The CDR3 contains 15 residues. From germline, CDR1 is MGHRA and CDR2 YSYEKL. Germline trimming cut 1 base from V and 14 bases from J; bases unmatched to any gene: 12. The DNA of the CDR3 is TGCGCCAGCAGCCAAGGCCTAGCGGGAAGGTCCTACGAGTTCTTC. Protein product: CASSQGLAGRSYEFF.

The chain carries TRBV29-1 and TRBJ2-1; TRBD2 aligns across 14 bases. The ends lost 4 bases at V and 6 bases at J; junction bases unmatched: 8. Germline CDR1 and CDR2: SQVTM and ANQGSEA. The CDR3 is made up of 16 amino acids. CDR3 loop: CSVAGTSGRSTNEQFF. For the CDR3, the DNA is TGCAGCGTTGCAGGGACTAGCGGGAGAAGCACCAATGAGCAGTTCTTC.

CDR3 bases: TGTGCCAGCAGCGTGGGGCTAGCGGGAGTCAATGAGCAGTTCTTC. Translation gives CASSVGLAGVNEQFF. The V call is TRBV9, the J call TRBJ2-1; TRBD2 matches 10 bases. This CDR3 is 15 amino acids long. Per the germline V gene, CDR1 is SGDLS and CDR2 is YYNGEE. V was pared by 2 bases and J by 6 bases, with 5 bases of the junction left unmatched. Variable domain in full (rest from reference TRBV9 and TRBJ2-1): DSGVTQTPKHLITATGQRVTLRCSPRSGDLSVYWYQQSLDQGLQFLIQYYNGEERAKGNILERFSAQQFPDLHSELNLSSLELGDSALYFCASSVGLAGVNEQFFGPGTRLTVL.

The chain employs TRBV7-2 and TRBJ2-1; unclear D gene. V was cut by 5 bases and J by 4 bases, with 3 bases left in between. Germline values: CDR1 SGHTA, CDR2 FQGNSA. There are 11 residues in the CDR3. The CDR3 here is CASSRYNEQFF. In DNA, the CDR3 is TGTGCCAGCAGCCGTTACAATGAGCAGTTCTTC.

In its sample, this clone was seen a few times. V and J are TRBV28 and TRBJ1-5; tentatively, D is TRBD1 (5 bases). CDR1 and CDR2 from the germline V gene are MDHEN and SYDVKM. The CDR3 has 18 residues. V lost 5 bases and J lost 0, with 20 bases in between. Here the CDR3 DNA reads TGTGCCAGCAGTCCCCAGGGCCTATTCAAATTTAGCAATCAGCCCCAGCATTTT. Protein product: CASSPQGLFKFSNQPQHF.